Sequencing of this T cell receptor (beta chain) was carried out in a study of blood T cell repertoires in COVID-19. Whole-study context: There were acute and convalescent COVID-19 samples, and they came from the United States, Italy and Spain.

In the original workflow: Amplification from reference gene primers served as the basis for estimated nucleated cell counts. Generated by immunoSEQ multiplex PCR, the TCRdb table keeps only in-frame clones and is missing some. V and J calls and clone size are copied from that table; D and trimming were computed from the DNA. The sample contains some 300,000 clones, under 90% of which appear only once. Cohort allocation depended upon clinical history that participants reported. For recovered donors of Cohort 3, there were two negative PCRs, clearance, or symptom resolution. Germline V CDR1 and CDR2: LGHNA, YSLEER. This CDR3 region has 16 residues. Trimming removed 3 bases from V and 4 bases from J; junction bases left unmatched: 9.

This receptor was identified in a woman in her thirties who had recovered from COVID-19. Sequencing used PBMCs or T cells enriched from blood (not recorded which). The V and J genes are TRBV4-3 and TRBJ1-2, with TRBD1 matching 9 bases. CDR3 loop: CASSHNRDRESYGYTF. CDR3 nucleotides: TGCGCCAGCAGCCATAACCGGGACAGGGAGTCCTATGGCTACACCTTC.